Listed below are T cell receptor beta chains from one sample, sequenced in a study of CD4 T cells in relation to SARS-CoV-2 and coronaviruses. The assay was immunoSEQ multiplex PCR, and TCRdb's table has in-frame clones only and misses some. The data contain about 64,000 clones, over 90% of them singletons. The sequenced sample consisted of naive CD4+ T cells from PBMCs. Receptor source: a human donor in good health. The CDR3 runs from the conserved cysteine through the conserved F or W. The order of the fields is clone size, V gene, J gene, D gene, CDR3 protein, CDR3 DNA. The D gene is left open where the match is weak. Expanded clones are given a class, and other clones once, few, many or no size at all.

.	TRBV7-9	TRBJ2-7	TRBD2	CASSLVAGVYEQYF	TGTGCCAGCAGCTTAGTAGCGGGGGTTTACGAGCAGTACTTC
.	TRBV5-1	TRBJ2-4	TRBD2	CASSLGDYQNIQYF	TGCGCCAGCAGCTTGGGGGACTATCAAAACATTCAGTACTTC
.	TRBV6-2/TRBV6-3	TRBJ2-7	.	CASSYPRGSLPEQYF	TGTGCCAGCAGTTACCCCAGGGGCTCTCTTCCCGAGCAGTACTTC
.	TRBV28	TRBJ1-1	.	CASRISITEAFF	TGTGCCAGCAGAATCTCGATCACTGAAGCTTTCTTT
.	TRBV4-1	TRBJ1-6	.	CASSQERVGRGSSYNSPLHF	TGCGCCAGCAGCCAAGAACGGGTGGGCAGGGGAAGCTCCTATAATTCACCCCTCCACTTT
.	TRBV9	TRBJ2-7	TRBD1	CASSDRQGARQYF	TGTGCCAGCAGCGACCGACAGGGGGCGCGGCAGTACTTC
.	TRBV18	TRBJ1-6	.	CASSPTAYNSPLHF	TGTGCCAGCTCTCCGACAGCCTATAATTCACCCCTCCACTTT
.	TRBV28	TRBJ1-1	.	CASSLSRTVLNTEAFF	TGTGCCAGCAGTTTATCCCGGACAGTATTGAACACTGAAGCTTTCTTT
.	TRBV2	TRBJ1-1	TRBD1	CASNIQGITMNTEAFF	TGTGCCAGTAATATACAGGGGATCACAATGAACACTGAAGCTTTCTTT
.	TRBV2	TRBJ2-3	.	CATHSGTATDTQYF	TGTGCCACGCACTCCGGGACCGCCACAGATACGCAGTATTTT
.	TRBV19	TRBJ1-1	TRBD1	CASSTDRASTEAFF	TGTGCCAGTAGTACGGACAGGGCGTCCACTGAAGCTTTCTTT
.	TRBV7-3	TRBJ2-1	.	CASSLTENEQFF	TGTGCCAGCAGCTTAACGGAAAATGAGCAGTTCTTC
.	TRBV7-8	TRBJ2-1	TRBD2	CASSLGLASLASYNEQFF	TGTGCCAGCAGCCTAGGACTAGCGTCCCTCGCGTCCTACAATGAGCAGTTCTTC
once	TRBV5-4	TRBJ2-5	.	CASSPRPPPAETQYF	TGTGCCAGCAGCCCCAGGCCGCCGCCGGCGGAGACCCAGTACTTC
.	TRBV5-4	TRBJ1-2	.	CASSRGQAEPYGYTF	TGTGCCAGCAGCCGTGGCCAGGCGGAACCCTATGGCTACACCTTC
.	TRBV2	TRBJ2-7	TRBD1	CASSDTGQGSGYEQYF	TGTGCCAGCAGTGACACTGGACAGGGATCCGGCTACGAGCAGTACTTC
.	TRBV6-5	TRBJ2-5	.	CASLGGTTQYF	TGTGCTTCATTGGGGGGAACGACCCAGTACTTC
.	TRBV25-1	TRBJ2-2	.	CASSVTTNTGELFF	TGTGCCAGCAGTGTAACTACGAACACCGGGGAGCTGTTTTTT
.	TRBV27	TRBJ2-3	.	CASSLWTLPDTQYF	TGTGCCAGCAGTTTGTGGACACTGCCAGATACGCAGTATTTT
.	TRBV6-5	TRBJ2-3	.	CASKEGGTDTQYF	TGTGCCAGTAAGGAGGGAGGCACAGATACGCAGTATTTT
.	TRBV2	TRBJ2-7	TRBD1	CASSPGTGADEQYF	TGTGCCAGCAGTCCCGGGACAGGGGCCGACGAGCAGTACTTC
.	TRBV18	TRBJ1-1	.	CASSSSMNTEAFF	TGTGCCAGCTCATCCTCAATGAACACTGAAGCTTTCTTT
.	TRBV2	TRBJ2-5	.	CASRTLGARIQETQYF	TGTGCCAGCAGGACGCTCGGGGCACGCATCCAAGAGACCCAGTACTTC
.	TRBV30	TRBJ2-1	TRBD1	CAWSRQGPDNEQFF	TGTGCCTGGAGTCGACAGGGGCCTGACAATGAGCAGTTCTTC
.	TRBV5-4	TRBJ2-1	.	CASSLADFTYNEQFF	TGTGCCAGCAGCTTGGCGGACTTCACCTACAATGAGCAGTTCTTC
.	TRBV24-1	TRBJ2-3	TRBD1	CATSETDRSLDTQYF	TGTGCCACCAGTGAGACGGACAGGTCGTTGGATACGCAGTATTTT
.	TRBV7-3	TRBJ2-7	TRBD1	CASSQPGQGNYEQYF	TGTGCCAGCAGCCAACCGGGACAGGGGAACTACGAGCAGTACTTC
.	TRBV12-3/TRBV12-4	TRBJ2-7	.	CASRPRSAREQYF	TGTGCCAGCAGACCCCGGTCAGCACGCGAGCAGTACTTC
.	TRBV12-5	TRBJ1-1	TRBD1	CASGLVSSVDRGEDTEAFF	TGTGCTAGTGGTTTGGTCTCCAGCGTGGACAGGGGGGAGGACACTGAAGCTTTCTTT
.	TRBV19	TRBJ2-7	.	CASSPGGVNSYEQYF	TGTGCCAGTAGCCCGGGGGGCGTCAACTCCTACGAGCAGTACTTC
.	TRBV19	TRBJ2-3	.	CASNTIPDTQYF	TGTGCCAGCAATACTATCCCAGATACGCAGTATTTT
.	TRBV24-1	TRBJ2-1	TRBD2	CATSVKAGGGLNEQFF	TGTGCCACCAGTGTAAAAGCGGGAGGGGGGCTGAATGAGCAGTTCTTC